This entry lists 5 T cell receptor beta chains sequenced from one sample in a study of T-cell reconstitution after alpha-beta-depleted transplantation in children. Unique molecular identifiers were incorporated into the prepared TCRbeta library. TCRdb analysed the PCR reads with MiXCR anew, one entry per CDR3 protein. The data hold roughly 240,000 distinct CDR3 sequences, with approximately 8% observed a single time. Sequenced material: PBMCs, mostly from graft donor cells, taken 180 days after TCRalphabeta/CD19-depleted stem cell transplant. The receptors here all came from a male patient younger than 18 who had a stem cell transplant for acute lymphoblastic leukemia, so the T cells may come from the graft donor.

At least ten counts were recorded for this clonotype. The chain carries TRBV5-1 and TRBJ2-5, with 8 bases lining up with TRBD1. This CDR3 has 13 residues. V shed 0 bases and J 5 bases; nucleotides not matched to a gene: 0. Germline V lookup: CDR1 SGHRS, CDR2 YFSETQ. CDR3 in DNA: TGCGCCAGCAGCTTGGACAGGGGGGAGACCCAGTACTTC. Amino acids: CASSLDRGETQYF.

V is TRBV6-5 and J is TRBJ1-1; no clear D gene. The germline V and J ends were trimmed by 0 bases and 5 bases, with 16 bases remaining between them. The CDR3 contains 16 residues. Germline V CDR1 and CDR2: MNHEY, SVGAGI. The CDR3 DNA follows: TGTGCCAGCAGTTACTCGGGCACCCGCAGAGGGACTGAAGCTTTCTTT. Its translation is CASSYSGTRRGTEAFF.

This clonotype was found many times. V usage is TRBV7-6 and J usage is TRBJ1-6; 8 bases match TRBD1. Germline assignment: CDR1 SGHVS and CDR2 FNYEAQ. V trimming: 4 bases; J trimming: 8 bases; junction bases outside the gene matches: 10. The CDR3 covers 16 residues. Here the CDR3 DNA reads TGTGCCAGCAGCTCGAACCCGACAGGGGTACATTCACCCCTCCACTTT. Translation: CASSSNPTGVHSPLHF.

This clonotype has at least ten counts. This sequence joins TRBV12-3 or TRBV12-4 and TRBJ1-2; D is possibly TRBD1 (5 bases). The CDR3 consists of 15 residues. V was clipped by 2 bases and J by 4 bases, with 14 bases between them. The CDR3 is CASSLSRVGLYGYTF. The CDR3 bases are TGTGCCAGCAGTTTAAGTAGGGTGGGGCTCTATGGCTACACCTTC.

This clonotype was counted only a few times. Written as DNA, the CDR3 is TGTGCCAGCCCAGCCGGGGGGGAGCTGTTTTTT. Protein: CASPAGGELFF. This chain uses TRBV11-2 with TRBJ2-2; D gene unclear. The CDR3 is made up of 11 amino acids. The germline CDR1 and CDR2 sequences are SGHAT and FQNNGV. The V end lost 8 bases, the J end lost 8 bases, and 9 bases lay between the germline ends.